This T cell receptor (beta chain) was captured in a study of T cell repertoires in MIS-A myocarditis. Assay: immunoSEQ multiplex PCR; the TCRdb copy retains only in-frame clones and omits some. The table has more than 14,000 clones, about 74% seen once; the top ten hold around 60%. This CDR3 has 14 residues. Germline CDR1 reads KGHSH; CDR2 reads LQKENI. Trimming removed 1 base from V and 4 bases from J, with 11 bases in between. Sequencing input: left ventricle heart tissue obtained at autopsy. The TCR comes from a man younger than 35 with fulminant myocarditis from multisystem inflammatory syndrome in adults (MIS-A) after COVID-19. This rearrangement joins TRBV18 to TRBJ2-7, with D unresolved. In nucleotides, the CDR3 is TGTGCCAGCTCACCACGTATATTATCGTACGAGCAGTACTTC. Translating it yields CASSPRILSYEQYF.